The 20 T cell receptor beta chains given below trace back to one sample, sequenced in a study of control samples from healthy donors and cancer patients. The repertoire was sequenced with immunoSEQ multiplex PCR; TCRdb's copy has only in-frame clones and lacks some. The data show just under 100,000 clones, over 85% seen once. The source material was blood. The source of these receptors is a man aged 18 to 29 in good health.

The chain employs TRBV27 and TRBJ1-1; D uncertain. In germline, CDR1 is MNHEY, CDR2 SMNVEV (reference sequence). The CDR3 spans 15 residues. V shed 2 bases and J shed 2 bases, with 12 bases lying between them. As DNA, the CDR3 is TGTGCCAGCAGTTTAGCAAGTGACCGTAACACTGAAGCTTTCTTT. Protein product: CASSLASDRNTEAFF.

J is TRBJ1-2 and V is TRBV18; no firm D call. With 3 bases removed from V and 2 bases from J, the gap between germline ends came to 7 bases. The CDR3 has 13 amino acids. The germline CDR1 and CDR2 sequences are KGHSH and LQKENI. The CDR3 protein is CASSPSGNYGYTF. CDR3 nucleotides: TGTGCCAGCTCACCGTCCGGGAACTATGGCTACACCTTC.

V and J are TRBV5-4 and TRBJ1-4; 8 nucleotides line up with TRBD1. The junction had 3 bases not matched to a gene; V was cut back by 2 bases and J by 3 bases. Germline loops: CDR1 SGHNT, CDR2 YYREEE (reference sequence). This CDR3 region has 15 residues. CDR3 in DNA: TGTGCCAGCAGCTTCTGGACAGGGTCTAATGAAAAACTGTTTTTT. Amino acid sequence: CASSFWTGSNEKLFF.

V usage is TRBV3-1 (or the pseudogene TRBV3-2) and J usage is TRBJ2-3; D possibly corresponds to TRBD1 (6 bases). Trimming shortened V by 4 bases and J by 0 bases, and 14 bases separated the two germline ends. The CDR3 contains 16 residues. In germline, CDR1 is LGHDT, CDR2 YNNKEL (reference sequence). In DNA, the CDR3 is TGTGCCAGCAGCCCGACCTTTAGGGGGAGCACAGATACGCAGTATTTT. The encoded protein is CASSPTFRGSTDTQYF.

This CDR3 is CASSRRSTEAPSPLHF. Here the CDR3 DNA reads TGCGCCAGCAGCCGTCGGTCGACGGAGGCTCCGTCACCCCTCCACTTT. The J gene is TRBJ1-6, the V gene TRBV5-1, with unresolved D. The germline V gene has CDR1 SGHRS and CDR2 YFSETQ. This CDR3 has 16 residues. Between the trimmed V and J ends, which lost 4 bases and 10 bases, there was a span of 21 bases.

The CDR3 DNA reads as TGTGCCTGGGTTCTTAAACAGGGAGGCGAAAAACTGTTTTTT. Amino acids: CAWVLKQGGEKLFF. The chain has TRBV30 and TRBJ1-4; D is possibly TRBD1 (6 bases). Trimming left V 5 bases short and J 8 bases short, with 18 bases between. CDR1 is GTSNPN, CDR2 SVGIG, per germline (reference sequence). There are 14 residues in the CDR3.

The V call is TRBV19, the J call TRBJ2-7, with unresolved D. V was trimmed by 7 bases and J by 4 bases, leaving 17 bases between them. This CDR3 is 14 amino acids long. The germline V gene encodes CDR1 LNHDA and CDR2 SQIVND (reference sequence). CDR3 residues: CASTDGTFGYEQYF. The DNA for the CDR3 is TGTGCCAGTACAGACGGTACATTCGGGTACGAGCAGTACTTC.

The V gene is TRBV6-1, the J gene TRBJ1-6; D is ambiguous. From germline, CDR1 is MNHNS and CDR2 SASEGT. V lost 3 bases and J lost 8, with 2 bases in between. This CDR3 contains 11 residues. The CDR3 spells CASSDYSPLHF. CDR3 DNA sequence: TGTGCCAGCAGTGATTATTCACCCCTCCACTTT.

The chain recombines TRBV27 with TRBJ1-6; D is unresolved. Trimming shortened V by 6 bases and J by 7 bases, and 10 bases separated the two germline ends. Germline CDR1 reads MNHEY; CDR2 reads SMNVEV (reference sequence). The CDR3 has 13 amino acids. The chain's CDR3 is CASRPGWNSPLHF. CDR3 coding DNA: TGTGCCAGCAGACCCGGGTGGAATTCACCCCTCCACTTT.

This sequence joins TRBV7-8 and TRBJ2-7; the D is unclear. This CDR3 region has 16 residues. Germline values: CDR1 SGHVS, CDR2 FQNEAQ. V was pared by 4 bases and J by 0 bases, with 16 bases between. The CDR3 loop is CASSSSDLWGSYEQYF. CDR3 nucleotide sequence: TGTGCCAGCAGCTCCTCGGACCTATGGGGCTCCTACGAGCAGTACTTC.

This chain joins TRBV27 and TRBJ2-1; tentative D call: TRBD2 (6 bases). The V gene's germline CDR1 is MNHEY and CDR2 SMNVEV (reference sequence). Trimming removed 4 bases at V and 1 base at J, with 11 bases between. The CDR3 is 15 amino acids. The chain's CDR3 is CASSWSSESYNEQFF. CDR3 coding DNA: TGTGCCAGCAGTTGGTCTAGCGAGTCCTACAATGAGCAGTTCTTC.

As concerns this clone: An end of the junction differs from the germline gene, which may be a read error. V and J are TRBV9 and TRBJ1-6, with 8 bases fitting TRBD1. The CDR3 loop spans 15 amino acids. Germline V gene sequence: CDR1 SGDLS, CDR2 YYNGEE. The CDR3 region is CARSSGGGGGTPLHF. CDR3 DNA sequence: TGTGCCCGCAGCTCAGGGGGCGGGGGGGGGACACCCCTCCACTTT. The variable domain in full, completed from reference TRBV9 and TRBJ1-6, reads DSGVTQTPKHLITATGQRVTLRCSPRSGDLSVYWYQQSLDQGLQFLIQYYNGEERAKGNILERFSAQQFPDLHSELNLSSLELGDSALYFCARSSGGGGGTPLHFGNGTRLTVT.

This clone was seen only a few times. The rearrangement links TRBV6-1 to TRBJ1-6; TRBD1 matches 11 bases. Germline CDR1 and CDR2: MNHNS and SASEGT. This CDR3 contains 16 residues. The V gene end was trimmed by 4 bases and the J gene end by 9 bases; junction bases not matched to a gene: 8. The DNA of the CDR3 is TGTGCCAGCAGTGGAACGGTTGGGACAGGGGGTTCACCCCTCCACTTT. Translating gives CASSGTVGTGGSPLHF.

The chain couples TRBV13 to TRBJ1-6; D is uncertain. Trimming removed 4 bases at V and 6 bases at J, with 16 bases between. The CDR3 spans 16 residues. CDR1 is PRHDT and CDR2 is FYEKMQ in the germline V gene (reference sequence). The CDR3 sequence: CASSSGSVGFNSPLHF. The DNA for the CDR3 is TGTGCCAGCAGCTCGGGATCCGTGGGGTTTAATTCACCCCTCCACTTT. The full variable domain, completed using reference TRBV13 and TRBJ1-6, is AAGVIQSPRHLIKEKRETATLKCYPIPRHDTVYWYQQGPGQDPQFLISFYEKMQSDKGSIPDRFSAQQFSDYHSELNMSSLELGDSALYFCASSSGSVGFNSPLHFGNGTRLTVT.

The chain has TRBV4-1 and TRBJ1-1; weak D call: TRBD1 (5 bases). The CDR3 is 16 amino acids. Between the trimmed V and J ends, which lost 0 bases and 1 base, there was a span of 12 bases. Germline-derived CDR1 and CDR2 are MGHRA and YSYEKL. The DNA for the CDR3 is TGCGCCAGCAGCCAAGAACGGGGCACCAAGAACACTGAAGCTTTCTTT. As protein: CASSQERGTKNTEAFF.

The chain couples TRBV19 to TRBJ2-7; D is uncertain. V lost 4 bases, J lost 9 bases, and 16 bases lay in between. The germline CDR1 and CDR2 sequences are LNHDA and SQIVND (reference sequence). This CDR3 has 13 residues. CDR3 bases: TGTGCCAGTAGTACGGTGCGCGCGAAGGGGCAGTACTTC. Protein product: CASSTVRAKGQYF. Using reference TRBV19 and TRBJ2-7 for the parts outside the CDR3, the full variable domain is DGGITQSPKYLFRKEGQNVTLSCEQNLNHDAMYWYRQDPGQGLRLIYYSQIVNDFQKGDIAEGYSVSREKKESFPLTVTSAQKNPTAFYLCASSTVRAKGQYFGPGTRLTVT.

Note on this clone: No DNA is shown, since the ends of the CDR3 on it are uncertain; the CDR3 is the one TCRdb lists. This rearrangement joins TRBV21-1 to TRBJ1-5; TRBD1, the table's D call, was not compared with the DNA. TRBV21-1 represents a pseudogene. The CDR3 extends over 19 residues, inclusive of both ends. CDR3 protein: CASSKGVGQGTCGHQPQHF.

The chain employs TRBV5-5 and TRBJ1-5; a weak D match, TRBD1 (5 bases). Germline CDR1 reads SGHKS; CDR2 reads YYEKEE (reference sequence). This CDR3 spans 15 amino acids. The V gene lost 3 bases and the J gene lost 6 bases, with 16 bases spanning the gap. CDR3 region: CASSSGLRLGQPQHF. The CDR3 DNA reads as TGTGCCAGCAGCTCGGGACTGAGACTCGGTCAGCCCCAGCATTTT.

V is TRBV6-5 and J is TRBJ2-7; tentatively, D is TRBD1 (6 bases). Looked up from germline, CDR1 is MNHEY and CDR2 is SVGAGI. V lost 0 bases to trimming and J lost 4 bases, with 10 bases between them. The CDR3 covers 14 residues. In DNA, the CDR3 is TGTGCCAGCAGTTACTCGATCAGGGGATACGAGCAGTACTTC. Protein: CASSYSIRGYEQYF.

CDR3 residues: CASRGGTGYGEAFF. In DNA, the CDR3 is TGCGCCAGCAGGGGAGGCACAGGGTACGGTGAAGCTTTCTTT. The chain uses TRBV5-1 and TRBJ1-1, with D perhaps TRBD1 (6 bases). The germline CDR1 and CDR2 sequences are SGHRS and YFSETQ. The CDR3 is 14 residues long. Trimming stripped 5 bases from V and 7 bases from J, with 18 bases between.